The clone carrying this T cell receptor beta chain was seen a handful of times. The sample originates from a study of blood T cell repertoires in COVID-19. In the study overall: COVID-19 samples collected from the United States, Italy and Spain covered acute and convalescent phases. T cells, B-cell-depleted T cells, or PBMCs supplied cDNA or gDNA.

The CDR3 covers 15 residues. Per the germline V gene, CDR1 is MGHDK and CDR2 is SYGVNS. Trimming shortened V by 3 bases and J by 3 bases, and 15 bases separated the two germline ends. Measured with immunoSEQ multiplex PCR; TCRdb has only the in-frame clones, and not every one. This table has about 140,000 clones, 80% to 85% appearing once. The source is a human donor in a cohort sampled during active COVID-19. Source material: peripheral blood. V usage is TRBV25-1 and J usage is TRBJ2-7; TRBD2 is a possible D gene (5 bases). The CDR3 coding sequence is TGTGCCAGCAGTGAGACCAGCGGAATCTACTACGAGCAGTACTTC. It is translated as CASSETSGIYYEQYF.